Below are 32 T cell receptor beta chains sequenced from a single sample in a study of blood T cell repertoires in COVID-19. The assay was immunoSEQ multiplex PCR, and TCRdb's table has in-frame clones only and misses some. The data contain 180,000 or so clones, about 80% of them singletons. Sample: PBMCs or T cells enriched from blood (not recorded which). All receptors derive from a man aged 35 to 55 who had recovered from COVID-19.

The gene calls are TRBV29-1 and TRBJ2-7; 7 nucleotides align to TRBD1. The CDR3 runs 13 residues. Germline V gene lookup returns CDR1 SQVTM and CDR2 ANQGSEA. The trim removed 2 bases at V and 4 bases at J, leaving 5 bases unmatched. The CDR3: CSVELGQRYEQYF. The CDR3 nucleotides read TGCAGCGTTGAATTGGGACAGAGATACGAGCAGTACTTC.

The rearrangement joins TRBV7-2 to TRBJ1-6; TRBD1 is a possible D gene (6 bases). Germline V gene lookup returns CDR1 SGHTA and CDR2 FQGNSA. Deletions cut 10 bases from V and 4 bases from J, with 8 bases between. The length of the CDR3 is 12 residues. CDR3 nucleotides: TGTGCCATCCAGGGGTATAATTCACCCCTCCACTTT. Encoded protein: CAIQGYNSPLHF. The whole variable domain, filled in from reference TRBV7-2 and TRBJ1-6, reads GAGVSQSPSNKVTEKGKDVELRCDPISGHTALYWYRQSLGQGLEFLIYFQGNSAPDKSGLPSDRFSAERTGGSVSTLTIQRTQQEDSAVYLCAIQGYNSPLHFGNGTRLTVT.

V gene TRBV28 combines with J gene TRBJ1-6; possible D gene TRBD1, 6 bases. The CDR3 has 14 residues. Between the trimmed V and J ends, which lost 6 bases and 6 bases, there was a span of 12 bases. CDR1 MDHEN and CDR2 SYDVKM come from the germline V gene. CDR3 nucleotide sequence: TGTGCCAGCAGGTTAGGACAGTTTAATTCACCCCTCCACTTT. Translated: CASRLGQFNSPLHF.

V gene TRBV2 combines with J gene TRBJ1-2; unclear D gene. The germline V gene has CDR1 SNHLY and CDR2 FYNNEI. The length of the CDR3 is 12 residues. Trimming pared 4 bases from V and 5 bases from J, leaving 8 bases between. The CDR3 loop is CASSGAGYGYTF. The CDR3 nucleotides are TGTGCCAGCAGTGGCGCGGGATATGGCTACACCTTC.

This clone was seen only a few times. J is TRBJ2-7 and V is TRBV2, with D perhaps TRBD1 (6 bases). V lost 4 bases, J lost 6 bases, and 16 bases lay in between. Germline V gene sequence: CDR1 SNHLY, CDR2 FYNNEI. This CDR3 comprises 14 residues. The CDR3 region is CASSVRPGGPEQYF. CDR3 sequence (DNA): TGTGCCAGCAGTGTCCGGCCTGGGGGCCCCGAGCAGTACTTC. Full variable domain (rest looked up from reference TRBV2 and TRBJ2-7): EPEVTQTPSHQVTQMGQEVILRCVPISNHLYFYWYRQILGQKVEFLVSFYNNEISEKSEIFDDQFSVERPDGSNFTLKIRSTKLEDSAMYFCASSVRPGGPEQYFGPGTRLTVT.

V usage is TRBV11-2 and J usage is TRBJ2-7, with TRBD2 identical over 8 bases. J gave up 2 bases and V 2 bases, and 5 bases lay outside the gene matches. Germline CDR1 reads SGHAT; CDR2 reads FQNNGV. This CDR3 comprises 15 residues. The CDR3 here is CASSLLSGGTYEQYF. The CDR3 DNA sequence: TGTGCCAGCAGCTTATTGAGCGGGGGAACCTACGAGCAGTACTTC.

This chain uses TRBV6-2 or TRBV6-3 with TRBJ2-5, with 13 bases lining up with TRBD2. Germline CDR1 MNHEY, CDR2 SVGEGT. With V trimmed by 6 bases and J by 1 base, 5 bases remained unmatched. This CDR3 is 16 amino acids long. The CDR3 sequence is CASSPRTSGGQETQYF. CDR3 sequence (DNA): TGTGCCAGCAGCCCGAGGACTAGCGGGGGCCAAGAGACCCAGTACTTC.

CDR3 protein: CASSLGLQDNEQFF. CDR3 DNA: TGCGCCAGCAGCTTGGGACTACAAGACAATGAGCAGTTCTTC. The chain employs TRBV5-1 and TRBJ2-1; maybe TRBD2 (5 bases). V was cut by 0 bases and J by 5 bases, with 9 bases left in between. From germline, CDR1 is SGHRS and CDR2 YFSETQ. This CDR3 is built from 14 residues.

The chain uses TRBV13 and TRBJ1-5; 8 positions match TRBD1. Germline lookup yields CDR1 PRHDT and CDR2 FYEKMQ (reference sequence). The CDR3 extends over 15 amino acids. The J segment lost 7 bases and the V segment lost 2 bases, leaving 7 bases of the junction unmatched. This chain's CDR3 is CASSLSSRGLQPQHF. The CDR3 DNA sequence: TGTGCCAGCAGCTTAAGCTCCAGGGGGCTCCAGCCCCAGCATTTT.

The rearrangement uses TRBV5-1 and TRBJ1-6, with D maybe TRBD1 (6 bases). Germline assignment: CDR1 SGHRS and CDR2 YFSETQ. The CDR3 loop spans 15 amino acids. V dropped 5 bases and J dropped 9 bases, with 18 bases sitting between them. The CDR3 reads CASRASGGASSPLHF. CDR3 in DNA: TGCGCCAGCAGAGCCTCGGGGGGGGCGAGTTCACCCCTCCACTTT.

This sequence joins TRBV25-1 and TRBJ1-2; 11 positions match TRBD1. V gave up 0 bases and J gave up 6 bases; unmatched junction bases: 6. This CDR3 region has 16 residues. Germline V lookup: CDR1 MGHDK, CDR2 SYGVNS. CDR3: CASSEYRTGGADGYTF. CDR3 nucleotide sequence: TGTGCCAGCAGTGAATATCGGACAGGGGGCGCAGATGGCTACACCTTC.

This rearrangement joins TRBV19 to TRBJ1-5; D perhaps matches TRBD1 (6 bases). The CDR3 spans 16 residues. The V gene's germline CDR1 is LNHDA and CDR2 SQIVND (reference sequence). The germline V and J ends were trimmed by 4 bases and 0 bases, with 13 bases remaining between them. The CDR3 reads CASSREGHYSNQPQHF. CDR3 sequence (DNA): TGTGCCAGTAGTAGGGAGGGACACTATAGCAATCAGCCCCAGCATTTT.

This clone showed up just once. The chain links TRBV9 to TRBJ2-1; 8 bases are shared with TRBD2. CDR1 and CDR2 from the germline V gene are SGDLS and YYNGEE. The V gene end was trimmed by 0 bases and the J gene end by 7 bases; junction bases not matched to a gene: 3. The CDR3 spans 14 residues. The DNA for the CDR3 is TGTGCCAGCAGCGTAGCGGGGGGGCCAAATGAGCAGTTCTTC. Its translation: CASSVAGGPNEQFF.

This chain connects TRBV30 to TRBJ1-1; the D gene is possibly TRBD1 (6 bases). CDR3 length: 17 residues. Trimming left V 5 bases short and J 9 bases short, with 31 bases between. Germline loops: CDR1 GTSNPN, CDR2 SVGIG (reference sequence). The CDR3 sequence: CAWGLPVGSQGFRKAFF. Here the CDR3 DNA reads TGTGCCTGGGGGTTACCTGTGGGGAGCCAGGGGTTCCGGAAAGCTTTCTTT.

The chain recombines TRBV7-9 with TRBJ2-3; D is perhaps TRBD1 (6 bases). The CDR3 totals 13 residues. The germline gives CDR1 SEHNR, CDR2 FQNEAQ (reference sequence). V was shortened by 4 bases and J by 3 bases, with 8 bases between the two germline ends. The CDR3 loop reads CASSYGQTDTQYF. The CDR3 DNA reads TGTGCCAGCAGCTACGGACAGACAGATACGCAGTATTTT.

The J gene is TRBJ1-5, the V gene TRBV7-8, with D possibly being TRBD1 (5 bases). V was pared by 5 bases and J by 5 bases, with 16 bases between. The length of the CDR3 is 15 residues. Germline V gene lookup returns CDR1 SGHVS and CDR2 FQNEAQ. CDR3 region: CASSPRQGGDQPQHF. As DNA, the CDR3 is TGTGCCAGCAGCCCCCGCCAGGGCGGAGATCAGCCCCAGCATTTT.

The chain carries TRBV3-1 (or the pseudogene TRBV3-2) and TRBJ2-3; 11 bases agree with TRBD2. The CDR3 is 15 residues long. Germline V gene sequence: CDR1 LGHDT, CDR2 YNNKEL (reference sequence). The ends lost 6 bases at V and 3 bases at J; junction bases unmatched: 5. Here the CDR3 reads CASSYSGGATDTQYF. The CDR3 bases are TGTGCCAGCAGTTATAGCGGGGGGGCAACAGATACGCAGTATTTT.

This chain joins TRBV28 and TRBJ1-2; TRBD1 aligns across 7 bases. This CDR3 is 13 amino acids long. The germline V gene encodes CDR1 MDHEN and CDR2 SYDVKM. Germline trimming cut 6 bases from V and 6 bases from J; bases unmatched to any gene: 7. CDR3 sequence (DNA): TGTGCCAGCAGGCAACAGGGGAAGGATGGCTACACCTTC. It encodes CASRQQGKDGYTF.

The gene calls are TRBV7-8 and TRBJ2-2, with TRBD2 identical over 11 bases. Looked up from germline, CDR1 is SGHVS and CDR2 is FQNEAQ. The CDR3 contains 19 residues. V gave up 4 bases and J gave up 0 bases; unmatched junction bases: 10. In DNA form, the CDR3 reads TGTGCCAGCAGCTCGACGGCGGTAGCGGGGGGGTCGAACACCGGGGAGCTGTTTTTT. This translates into CASSSTAVAGGSNTGELFF.

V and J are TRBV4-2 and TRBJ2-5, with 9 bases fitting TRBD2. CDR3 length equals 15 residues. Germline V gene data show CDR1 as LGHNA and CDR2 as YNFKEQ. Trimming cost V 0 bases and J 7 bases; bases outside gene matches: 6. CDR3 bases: TGTGCCAGCAGCCAAGATCTTGCGGGGGGGCGGACCCAGTACTTC. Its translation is CASSQDLAGGRTQYF.

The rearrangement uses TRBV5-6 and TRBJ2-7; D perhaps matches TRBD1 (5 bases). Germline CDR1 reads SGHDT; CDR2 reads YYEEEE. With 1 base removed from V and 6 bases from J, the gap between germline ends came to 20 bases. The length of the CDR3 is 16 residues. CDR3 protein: CASSLLGQGSGSEQYF. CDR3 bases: TGTGCCAGCAGCTTGTTGGGCCAGGGCTCAGGGTCCGAGCAGTACTTC.

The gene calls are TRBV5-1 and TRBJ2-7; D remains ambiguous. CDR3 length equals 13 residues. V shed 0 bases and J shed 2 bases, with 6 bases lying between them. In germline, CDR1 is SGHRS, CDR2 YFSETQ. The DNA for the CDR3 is TGCGCCAGCAGCTTGGCACCGGCCTACGAGCAGTACTTC. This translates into CASSLAPAYEQYF.

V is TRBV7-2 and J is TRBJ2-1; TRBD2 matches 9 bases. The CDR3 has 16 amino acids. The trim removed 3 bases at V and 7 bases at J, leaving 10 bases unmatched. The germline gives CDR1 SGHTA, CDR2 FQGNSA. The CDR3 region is CASSFVAGGLGNEQFF. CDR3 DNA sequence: TGTGCCAGCAGCTTCGTGGCGGGGGGGCTGGGGAATGAGCAGTTCTTC.

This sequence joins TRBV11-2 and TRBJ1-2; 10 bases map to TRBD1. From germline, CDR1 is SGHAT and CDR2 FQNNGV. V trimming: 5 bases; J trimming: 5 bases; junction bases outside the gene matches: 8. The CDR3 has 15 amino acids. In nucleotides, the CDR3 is TGTGCCAGCAGCGGGTGGACAGGGGGAAGTTATGGCTACACCTTC. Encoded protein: CASSGWTGGSYGYTF.

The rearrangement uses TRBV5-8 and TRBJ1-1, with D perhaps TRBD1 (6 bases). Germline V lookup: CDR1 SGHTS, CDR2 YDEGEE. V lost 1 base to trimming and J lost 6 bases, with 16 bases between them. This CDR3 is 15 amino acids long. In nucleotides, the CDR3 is TGTGCCAGCAGCTTGTTCACAGGGACCGTGGCTGAAGCTTTCTTT. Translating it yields CASSLFTGTVAEAFF.

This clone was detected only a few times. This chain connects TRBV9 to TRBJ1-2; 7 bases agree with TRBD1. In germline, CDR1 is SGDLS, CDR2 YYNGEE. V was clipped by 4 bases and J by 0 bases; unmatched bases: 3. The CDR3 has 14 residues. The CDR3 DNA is TGTGCCAGCAGCTTGGGACAGTCTAACTATGGCTACACCTTC. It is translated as CASSLGQSNYGYTF. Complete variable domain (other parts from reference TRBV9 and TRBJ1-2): DSGVTQTPKHLITATGQRVTLRCSPRSGDLSVYWYQQSLDQGLQFLIQYYNGEERAKGNILERFSAQQFPDLHSELNLSSLELGDSALYFCASSLGQSNYGYTFGSGTRLTVV.

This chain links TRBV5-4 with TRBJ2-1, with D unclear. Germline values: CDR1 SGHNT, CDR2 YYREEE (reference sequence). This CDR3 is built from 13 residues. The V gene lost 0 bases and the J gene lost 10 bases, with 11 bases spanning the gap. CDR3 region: CASSLATHLEQFF. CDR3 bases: TGTGCCAGCAGCTTGGCGACACACTTAGAGCAGTTCTTC.

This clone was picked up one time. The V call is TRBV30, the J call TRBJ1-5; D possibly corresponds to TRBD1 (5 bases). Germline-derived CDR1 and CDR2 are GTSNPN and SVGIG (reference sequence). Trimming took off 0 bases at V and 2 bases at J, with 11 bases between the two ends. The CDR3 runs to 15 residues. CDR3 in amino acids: CAWSVLGLGNQPQHF. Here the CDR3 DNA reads TGTGCCTGGAGTGTTTTGGGGCTTGGCAATCAGCCCCAGCATTTT.

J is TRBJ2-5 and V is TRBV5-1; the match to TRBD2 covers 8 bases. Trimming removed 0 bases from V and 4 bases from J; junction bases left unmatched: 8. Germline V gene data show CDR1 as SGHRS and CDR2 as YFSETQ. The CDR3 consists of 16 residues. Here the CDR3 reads CASSLGSSGGGETQYF. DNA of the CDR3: TGCGCCAGCAGCTTGGGTTCATCGGGAGGGGGAGAGACCCAGTACTTC. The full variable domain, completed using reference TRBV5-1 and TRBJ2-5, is KAGVTQTPRYLIKTRGQQVTLSCSPISGHRSVSWYQQTPGQGLQFLFEYFSETQRNKGNFPGRFSGRQFSNSRSEMNVSTLELGDSALYLCASSLGSSGGGETQYFGPGTRLLVL.

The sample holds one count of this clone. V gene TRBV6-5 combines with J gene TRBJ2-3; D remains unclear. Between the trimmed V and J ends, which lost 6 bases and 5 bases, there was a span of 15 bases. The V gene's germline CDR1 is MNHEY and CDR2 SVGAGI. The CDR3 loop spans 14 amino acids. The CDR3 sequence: CASRLSETIDTQYF. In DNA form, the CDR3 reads TGTGCCAGCAGGCTCTCAGAAACCATAGATACGCAGTATTTT.

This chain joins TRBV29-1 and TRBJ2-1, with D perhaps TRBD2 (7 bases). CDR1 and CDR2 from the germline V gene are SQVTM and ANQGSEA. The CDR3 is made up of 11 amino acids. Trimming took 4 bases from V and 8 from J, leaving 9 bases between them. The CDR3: CSVGGGDEQFF. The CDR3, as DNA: TGCAGCGTTGGGGGGGGCGATGAGCAGTTCTTC.

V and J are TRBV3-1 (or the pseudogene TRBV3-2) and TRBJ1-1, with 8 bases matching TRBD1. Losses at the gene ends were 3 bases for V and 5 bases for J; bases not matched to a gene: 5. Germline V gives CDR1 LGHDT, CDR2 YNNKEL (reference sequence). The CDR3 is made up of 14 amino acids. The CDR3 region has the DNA TGTGCCAGCAGCCACCGACAGGGGAGGACTGAAGCTTTCTTT. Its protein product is CASSHRQGRTEAFF.